The 29 T cell receptor beta chains reported below all come from one sample, sequenced in a study of human T cells and chemical hapten exposure (dated by TCRdb to the early 2020s). Explained via the paper, the time point label denotes: pre-sensitization, week 0. The sample's treatment or condition label, in plain terms: therapeutic diphenylcyclopropenone sensitization with weekly scalp DPC. Library prep was done by RACE. Sequencing was carried out with a NextSeq 500. In-frame beta chains were kept once TCRdb had trimmed the public reads at Q25 with fastp and called clones with MiXCR. All rows with the same CDR3 protein become a single entry with the most common DNA and genes. Recorded for this sample are fewer than 300,000 distinct CDR3 sequences; roughly 7.4% of them occurred a single time. The ten biggest clones cover roughly 1.2% of the sample. Material: whole blood, obtained in connection with sensitization to the hapten diphenylcyclopropenone (DPC). The source of these receptors is a man in his late teens or twenties with alopecia areata. Some clones in this sample may be carry-over from other donors' samples.

The chain recombines TRBV19 with TRBJ2-7; D is unclear. Trimming stripped 3 bases from V and 0 bases from J, with 3 bases between. CDR1 and CDR2 (germline): LNHDA, SQIVND (reference sequence). This CDR3 has 12 amino acids. Written as DNA, the CDR3 is TGTGCCAGTAGTATGACCTCCTACGAGCAGTACTTC. Translated, it gives CASSMTSYEQYF. Using reference TRBV19 and TRBJ2-7 for the parts outside the CDR3, the full variable domain is DGGITQSPKYLFRKEGQNVTLSCEQNLNHDAMYWYRQDPGQGLRLIYYSQIVNDFQKGDIAEGYSVSREKKESFPLTVTSAQKNPTAFYLCASSMTSYEQYFGPGTRLTVT.

The rearrangement uses TRBV7-8 and TRBJ2-7, with D perhaps matching TRBD1 (6 bases). Trimming took off 6 bases at V and 6 bases at J, with 18 bases between the two ends. The CDR3 covers 14 residues. The germline V gene encodes CDR1 SGHVS and CDR2 FQNEAQ. CDR3 region: CASRRTDRPFEQYF. As DNA, the CDR3 is TGTGCCAGCAGACGAACGGACAGACCCTTCGAGCAGTACTTC. The whole variable domain, remainder taken from reference TRBV7-8 and TRBJ2-7, is GAGVSQSPRYKVAKRGQDVALRCDPISGHVSLFWYQQALGQGPEFLTYFQNEAQLDKSGLPSDRFFAERPEGSVSTLKIQRTQQEDSAVYLCASRRTDRPFEQYFGPGTRLTVT.

This clonotype was detected many times. The chain has TRBV5-1 and TRBJ2-5, with 7 bases fitting TRBD1. With V trimmed by 5 bases and J by 7 bases, 14 bases remained unmatched. CDR1 is SGHRS and CDR2 is YFSETQ in the germline V gene. The CDR3 loop spans 15 amino acids. The CDR3 nucleotides are TGCGCCAGCAGGAAGACCGGGACAGTCGATGGGACCCAGTACTTC. It encodes CASRKTGTVDGTQYF.

The rearrangement uses TRBV11-2 and TRBJ1-2, with TRBD1 matching 7 bases. V shed 6 bases, J shed 2 bases, and the junction held 9 bases outside the gene matches. This CDR3 is 15 amino acids long. Germline CDR1 reads SGHAT; CDR2 reads FQNNGV. This chain's CDR3 is CASRRAGGLNYGYTF. The CDR3 DNA reads TGTGCCAGCAGACGGGCAGGGGGGTTAAACTATGGCTACACCTTC.

The rearrangement joins TRBV11-3 to TRBJ1-2, with TRBD1 as a possible D gene (6 bases). V lost 4 bases and J 8 bases, leaving 14 bases between the germline ends. Germline CDR1 reads SGHNT; CDR2 reads YENEEA. The CDR3 runs to 13 residues. CDR3 sequence (DNA): TGTGCCAGCAGCTCCCTATGGGGGCGCGGCTACACCTTC. Translating gives CASSSLWGRGYTF.

The rearrangement joins TRBV20-1 to TRBJ2-7; the match to TRBD2 covers 9 bases. The V and J ends lost 1 base and 5 bases, in that order; junction bases with no gene match: 3. Germline V CDR1 and CDR2: DFQATT, SNEGSKA (reference sequence). The CDR3 extends over 13 amino acids. The CDR3 here is CSARGLAVDEQYF. In nucleotides, the CDR3 is TGCAGTGCTAGAGGACTAGCGGTCGACGAGCAGTACTTC.

This clonotype was seen more than once but under ten times. V and J are TRBV10-3 and TRBJ2-1; tentative D call: TRBD2 (5 bases). Trimming took off 0 bases at V and 5 bases at J, with 11 bases between the two ends. The CDR3 spans 15 residues. Germline lookup yields CDR1 ENHRY and CDR2 SYGVKD. This chain's CDR3 is CAISESLAVDNEQFF. CDR3 bases: TGTGCCATCAGTGAGTCGCTAGCTGTCGACAATGAGCAGTTCTTC.

This clonotype was observed a handful of times. The V call is TRBV4-3, the J call TRBJ1-1; 7 bases line up with TRBD1. This CDR3 has 15 residues. With V trimmed by 1 base and J by 8 bases, 10 bases remained unmatched. The V gene's germline CDR1 is LGHNA and CDR2 YSLEER. The DNA of the CDR3 is TGCGCCAGCAGCCAAGTACTCTCCCGGGACAGAGAAGCTTTCTTT. It encodes CASSQVLSRDREAFF.

V and J are TRBV11-2 and TRBJ2-5; 9 bases agree with TRBD1. Germline CDR1 is SGHAT and CDR2 is FQNNGV. The CDR3 consists of 14 residues. After removal of 8 bases from V and 3 bases from J, the junction contained 7 bases not matched to a gene. CDR3 amino acids: CASPPGQGEETQYF. The CDR3 DNA sequence: TGTGCCAGCCCCCCGGGACAGGGTGAAGAGACCCAGTACTTC.

This clonotype was detected many times. The chain employs TRBV29-1 and TRBJ2-2, with 9 bases that match TRBD1. The germline V gene has CDR1 SQVTM and CDR2 ANQGSEA. The CDR3 has 18 residues. The J segment lost 0 bases and the V segment lost 4 bases, leaving 12 bases of the junction unmatched. CDR3 nucleotide sequence: TGCAGCGTTGGGGTCCGGGACAGGGTCATTACGAACACCGGGGAGCTGTTTTTT. It specifies CSVGVRDRVITNTGELFF.

This clonotype was picked up one time. The chain is built from TRBV18 and TRBJ2-7; 8 nucleotides align to TRBD1. V lost 1 base and J lost 3; bases outside the gene matches: 5. There are 15 residues in the CDR3. The germline V gene has CDR1 KGHSH and CDR2 LQKENI. This CDR3 is CASSPLRQGYYEQYV. In DNA, the CDR3 is TGTGCCAGCTCACCACTCCGACAGGGGTACTACGAGCAGTACGTC.

The V and J genes are TRBV5-6 and TRBJ2-1, with 8 positions matching TRBD1. The CDR3 totals 15 residues. Trimming at V came to 0 bases and at J to 6 bases, leaving 5 bases not matched to a gene. Germline V gives CDR1 SGHDT, CDR2 YYEEEE. The DNA of the CDR3 is TGTGCCAGCAGCTTGGGACGACAGGGGTTCAATGAGCAGTTCTTC. Translation gives CASSLGRQGFNEQFF.

There are a few counts of this clonotype. This chain connects TRBV4-1 to TRBJ2-3, with D perhaps TRBD2 (6 bases). V was cut by 2 bases and J by 7 bases, with 22 bases left in between. This CDR3 region has 17 residues. Germline V gene data show CDR1 as MGHRA and CDR2 as YSYEKL. DNA for the CDR3: TGCGCCAGCAGCCAAACCCCTAGCGACCCGTCTGGAAATACGCAGTATTTT. Translation: CASSQTPSDPSGNTQYF.

This clonotype has just a few counts. This sequence joins TRBV29-1 and TRBJ1-1; D not certain. The CDR3 is 11 amino acids. Germline V CDR1 and CDR2: SQVTM, ANQGSEA. V dropped 8 bases and J dropped 1 base, with 8 bases sitting between them. CDR3: CSQTANTEAFF. The CDR3, as DNA: TGCAGCCAAACAGCGAACACTGAAGCTTTCTTT.

The rearrangement joins TRBV5-1 to TRBJ1-5; D gene uncertain. CDR3 length: 14 amino acids. Germline V gives CDR1 SGHRS, CDR2 YFSETQ. V lost 0 bases to trimming and J lost 3 bases, with 7 bases between them. The CDR3 reads CASSLESVNQPQHF. CDR3 nucleotides: TGCGCCAGCAGCTTGGAGTCGGTCAATCAGCCCCAGCATTTT. The whole variable domain, filled in from reference TRBV5-1 and TRBJ1-5, reads KAGVTQTPRYLIKTRGQQVTLSCSPISGHRSVSWYQQTPGQGLQFLFEYFSETQRNKGNFPGRFSGRQFSNSRSEMNVSTLELGDSALYLCASSLESVNQPQHFGDGTRLSIL.

The chain has TRBV7-9 and TRBJ1-1; 9 bases fit TRBD1. CDR3 length: 15 amino acids. Germline loops: CDR1 SEHNR, CDR2 FQNEAQ (reference sequence). Trimming at V came to 6 bases and at J to 5 bases, leaving 10 bases not matched to a gene. CDR3 sequence (DNA): TGTGCCAGCAGTTCGATCGGGACAGGGTGTACTGAAGCTTTCTTT. Its translation is CASSSIGTGCTEAFF.

The chain recombines TRBV28 with TRBJ2-1, with 11 bases fitting TRBD1. The CDR3 length is 13 residues. Germline loops: CDR1 MDHEN, CDR2 SYDVKM. Germline trimming cut 4 bases from V and 10 bases from J; bases unmatched to any gene: 3. The CDR3 here is CASSWTGGPEQFF. The CDR3 bases are TGTGCCAGCAGTTGGACAGGGGGCCCCGAGCAGTTCTTC.

This clonotype was detected a few times. The chain has TRBV5-1 and TRBJ1-4, with TRBD1 as a possible D gene (5 bases). The CDR3 is made up of 14 amino acids. The V and J ends lost 4 bases and 7 bases respectively, with 14 bases between them. Germline V gene data show CDR1 as SGHRS and CDR2 as YFSETQ. The CDR3 region has the DNA TGCGCCAGCAGCGAGGGACGGCGTGTTGAAAAACTGTTTTTT. Translated, it gives CASSEGRRVEKLFF. Combining the CDR3 with reference TRBV5-1 and TRBJ1-4 gives the whole variable domain KAGVTQTPRYLIKTRGQQVTLSCSPISGHRSVSWYQQTPGQGLQFLFEYFSETQRNKGNFPGRFSGRQFSNSRSEMNVSTLELGDSALYLCASSEGRRVEKLFFGSGTQLSVL.

This clonotype was found once. V is TRBV19 and J is TRBJ1-2; D is unclear. The germline V gene encodes CDR1 LNHDA and CDR2 SQIVND (reference sequence). The CDR3 loop spans 14 amino acids. The V end was cut by 2 bases, the J end by 5 bases, with 12 bases between. The CDR3 sequence is CASSIKTDLYGYTF. CDR3 coding DNA: TGTGCCAGTAGTATAAAAACGGACCTTTATGGCTACACCTTC.

This clonotype was counted at least ten times. V and J are TRBV7-2 and TRBJ2-7, with D perhaps TRBD1 or TRBD2 (7 bases each). The CDR3 totals 15 residues. The germline gives CDR1 SGHTA, CDR2 FQGNSA. V was clipped by 1 base and J by 5 bases, with 15 bases between them. The CDR3 DNA follows: TGTGCCAGCAGCTTAGAGCGGGGCAGGGGGAACGAGCAGTACTTC. This codes for CASSLERGRGNEQYF.

This clonotype was detected a few times. The V and J genes are TRBV6-5 and TRBJ1-6; D unresolved. The CDR3 extends over 15 amino acids. The V gene lost 4 bases and the J gene lost 4 bases, with 11 bases spanning the gap. CDR1 and CDR2 from the germline V gene are MNHEY and SVGAGI. DNA of the CDR3: TGTGCCAGCAGTTCCTATCGGGCTTATAATTCACCCCTCCACTTT. Amino acid sequence: CASSSYRAYNSPLHF.

This clonotype was picked up many times. The rearrangement joins TRBV20-1 to TRBJ1-2, with D tentatively TRBD1 (5 bases). In germline, CDR1 is DFQATT, CDR2 SNEGSKA (reference sequence). V lost 5 bases and J lost 0, with 13 bases in between. The CDR3 is 14 amino acids. CDR3 sequence reads: CSARDRYTNYGYTF. The CDR3 coding sequence is TGCAGTGCTCGGGACCGATATACTAACTATGGCTACACCTTC.

This clonotype was recorded a few times. The V gene is TRBV20-1, the J gene TRBJ1-5; maybe TRBD1 (6 bases). Germline V gives CDR1 DFQATT, CDR2 SNEGSKA (reference sequence). The CDR3 is 13 residues long. Trimming left V 1 base short and J 5 bases short, with 9 bases between. The CDR3 bases are TGCAGTGCTAGAGCTAGGGGGGATCAGCCCCAGCATTTT. Translated, it gives CSARARGDQPQHF.

This clonotype has only a few counts. CDR3 sequence: CASSRQGQENIQYF. Here the CDR3 DNA reads TGCGCCAGCAGCAGACAGGGGCAGGAAAACATTCAGTACTTC. The chain has TRBV5-1 and TRBJ2-4; TRBD1 aligns across 8 bases. CDR3 length: 14 residues. V was clipped by 4 bases and J by 5 bases; unmatched bases: 5. Germline V gene lookup returns CDR1 SGHRS and CDR2 YFSETQ.

This clonotype has just a few counts. V and J are TRBV7-9 and TRBJ1-2; 9 bases map to TRBD1. The CDR3 length is 15 residues. The trim removed 6 bases at V and 2 bases at J, leaving 7 bases unmatched. Germline lookup yields CDR1 SEHNR and CDR2 FQNEAQ (reference sequence). CDR3 loop: CASRPTGTGNYGYTF. CDR3 nucleotides: TGTGCCAGCAGGCCCACCGGGACAGGGAACTATGGCTACACCTTC.

This clonotype turned up a few times. V and J are TRBV6-5 and TRBJ1-6; D ambiguous. Germline V lookup: CDR1 MNHEY, CDR2 SVGAGI. The ends were cut back, 10 bases at V and 12 bases at J, with 25 bases in the middle. The CDR3 contains 15 residues. The CDR3 reads CATSPSGRSLQPLHF. As DNA, the CDR3 is TGTGCCACTTCCCCAAGTGGCAGATCCCTACAACCCCTCCACTTT.

This clonotype was observed a few times. The chain joins TRBV4-3 to TRBJ1-2; no reliable D call. V lost 0 bases and J 0 bases, leaving 11 bases between the germline ends. In germline, CDR1 is LGHNA, CDR2 YSLEER. The CDR3 totals 16 residues. The CDR3 nucleotides are TGCGCCAGCAGCCAAGATGGCGGGGAACCTAACTATGGCTACACCTTC. It yields the protein CASSQDGGEPNYGYTF.

This chain uses TRBV27 with TRBJ2-1, with unresolved D. The germline V gene has CDR1 MNHEY and CDR2 SMNVEV (reference sequence). The V and J ends lost 2 bases and 0 bases respectively, with 14 bases between them. This CDR3 has 17 residues. CDR3 sequence (DNA): TGTGCCAGCAGTTTAAGAGCTGCTCTTTCCTCCTACAATGAGCAGTTCTTC. Amino acid sequence: CASSLRAALSSYNEQFF.

Only a few counts were recorded for this clonotype. V is TRBV12-3 or TRBV12-4 and J is TRBJ1-1; no clear D. The germline V and J ends were trimmed by 6 bases and 5 bases, with 16 bases remaining between them. The CDR3 length is 14 residues. The DNA for the CDR3 is TGTGCCAGCAGCCCCCCAGGCGCGCGGACTGAAGCTTTCTTT. Encoded protein: CASSPPGARTEAFF.